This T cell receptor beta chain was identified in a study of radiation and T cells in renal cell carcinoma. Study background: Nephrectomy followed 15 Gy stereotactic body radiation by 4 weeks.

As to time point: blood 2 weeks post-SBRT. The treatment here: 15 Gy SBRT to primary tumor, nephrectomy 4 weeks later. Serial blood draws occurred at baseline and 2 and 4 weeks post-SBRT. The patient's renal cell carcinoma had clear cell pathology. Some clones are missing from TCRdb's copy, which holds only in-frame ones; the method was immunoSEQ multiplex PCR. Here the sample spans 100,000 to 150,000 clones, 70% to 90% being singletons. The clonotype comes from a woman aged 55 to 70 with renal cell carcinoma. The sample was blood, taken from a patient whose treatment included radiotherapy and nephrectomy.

The DNA for the CDR3 is TGTGCCAGCAGCTTACCCGGGTTTAATGAAAAACTGTTTTTT. Protein product: CASSLPGFNEKLFF. The chain links TRBV7-2 to TRBJ1-4; D is unclear. Germline loops: CDR1 SGHTA, CDR2 FQGNSA. CDR3 size: 14 residues. V gave up 2 bases and J gave up 4 bases, with 8 bases separating them.